The rows below give T cell receptor beta chains drawn from one sample of a study of T cells in Graves' hyperthyroidism and ophthalmopathy. Each CDR3 protein gets one entry after TCRdb re-called the multiplex PCR reads with MiXCR. The table has 250,000 to 300,000 distinct CDR3 sequences, about 19% seen once; the top ten hold just under 40%. The sample consisted of blood. These receptors came from a man in his fifties or sixties with Graves' ophthalmopathy. CDR3s include the opening cysteine and the closing phenylalanine or tryptophan. Each record gives: D gene, J gene, clone size, V gene, CDR3 DNA, CDR3 protein. A D gene is named only where the DNA matches it firmly. Size is omitted from some rows. Given values are once, few, many or a class for expanded clones.

d_call: -; j_call: TRBJ2-5; clone_size: -; v_call: TRBV29-1; cdr3_nt: TGCAGCGTTGATACGGGAGTGGAAGAGACCCAGTACTTC; cdr3_aa: CSVDTGVEETQYF
d_call: -; j_call: TRBJ2-1; clone_size: many; v_call: TRBV27; cdr3_nt: TGTGCCAGCAGTCCAAGGGTTGGAATCAATGAGCAGTTCTTC; cdr3_aa: CASSPRVGINEQFF
d_call: -; j_call: TRBJ2-5; clone_size: -; v_call: TRBV20-1; cdr3_nt: TGCAGTGCTGTCCGGGGACCGGTAGAGACCCAGTACTTC; cdr3_aa: CSAVRGPVETQYF
d_call: -; j_call: TRBJ2-1; clone_size: few; v_call: TRBV4-1; cdr3_nt: TGCGCCAGCAGCCAAGATGGCCAGTCCTACAATGAGCAGTTCTTC; cdr3_aa: CASSQDGQSYNEQFF
d_call: -; j_call: TRBJ2-5; clone_size: many; v_call: TRBV30; cdr3_nt: TGTGCCTGGAGTATCCTAGGGGCAGAGACCCAGTACTTC; cdr3_aa: CAWSILGAETQYF
d_call: TRBD1; j_call: TRBJ2-2; clone_size: many; v_call: TRBV10-3; cdr3_nt: TGTGCCTCCCATCCGGGACAGGGCTCCGGCGGGGAGCTGTTTTTT; cdr3_aa: CASHPGQGSGGELFF
d_call: -; j_call: TRBJ1-2; clone_size: many; v_call: TRBV30; cdr3_nt: TGTGCCTGGAGAGCCCCCGGGGGGCTTAACGGCTACACCTTC; cdr3_aa: CAWRAPGGLNGYTF
d_call: -; j_call: TRBJ1-1; clone_size: once; v_call: TRBV20-1; cdr3_nt: TGCAGTGCTAGAGATCCAATTACAGCGAACACTGAAGCTTTCTTT; cdr3_aa: CSARDPITANTEAFF
d_call: -; j_call: TRBJ2-3; clone_size: -; v_call: TRBV5-6; cdr3_nt: TGTGCCAGCAATCCTCGGAGCACAGATACGCAGTATTTT; cdr3_aa: CASNPRSTDTQYF
d_call: -; j_call: TRBJ2-2; clone_size: -; v_call: TRBV19; cdr3_nt: TGTGCCAGTCCTGAGGCCGCCACGAACACCGGGGAGCTGTTTTTT; cdr3_aa: CASPEAATNTGELFF
d_call: -; j_call: TRBJ1-2; clone_size: -; v_call: TRBV6-5; cdr3_nt: TGTGCCAGCAGTTACTCGAAAGGGTTCGATGGCTACACCTTC; cdr3_aa: CASSYSKGFDGYTF
d_call: -; j_call: TRBJ1-2; clone_size: -; v_call: TRBV30; cdr3_nt: TGTCCACAACCCAGTGGCAGGAAGAACTATGGCTACACCTTC; cdr3_aa: CPQPSGRKNYGYTF
d_call: TRBD2; j_call: TRBJ2-7; clone_size: many; v_call: TRBV2; cdr3_nt: TGTGCCAGCAGTGAAGGTCGGCGGCGGGAGCTCGGCGAGCAGTACTTC; cdr3_aa: CASSEGRRRELGEQYF
d_call: -; j_call: TRBJ1-1; clone_size: few; v_call: TRBV2; cdr3_nt: TGTGCCAGCAAACAGTCTAATGAAGCTTTCTTT; cdr3_aa: CASKQSNEAFF
d_call: -; j_call: TRBJ1-2; clone_size: -; v_call: TRBV10-3; cdr3_nt: TGTGCCATCAGTGAGGGCAGGGGAGTAGTTGGCTACACCTTC; cdr3_aa: CAISEGRGVVGYTF
d_call: -; j_call: TRBJ2-7; clone_size: -; v_call: TRBV6-1; cdr3_nt: TGTGCCAGTAGTATCGAGGGGGGCTACGAGCAGTACTTC; cdr3_aa: CASSIEGGYEQYF
d_call: -; j_call: TRBJ2-1; clone_size: many; v_call: TRBV7-8; cdr3_nt: TGTGCCAGCAGCTTAGGTCCCTCAGGTGAGCAGTTCTTC; cdr3_aa: CASSLGPSGEQFF
d_call: TRBD2; j_call: TRBJ2-4; clone_size: -; v_call: TRBV5-1; cdr3_nt: TGCGCCAGCAGCCCGGGGACCGGGACTAAAAAAAACATTCAGTACTTC; cdr3_aa: CASSPGTGTKKNIQYF
d_call: -; j_call: TRBJ1-1; clone_size: -; v_call: TRBV4-2; cdr3_nt: TGTGCCAGCAGCCAGGGGACACCCATGAACACTGAAGCTTTCTTT; cdr3_aa: CASSQGTPMNTEAFF
d_call: TRBD2; j_call: TRBJ2-1; clone_size: many; v_call: TRBV20-1; cdr3_nt: TGCAGTGCTAGAGCTCCCGCGGGAGTCTACAATGAGCAGTTCTTC; cdr3_aa: CSARAPAGVYNEQFF
d_call: -; j_call: TRBJ2-1; clone_size: many; v_call: TRBV11-2; cdr3_nt: TGTGCCAGCAGCTTAGAGCGGGGTGAATACAATGAGCAGTTCTTC; cdr3_aa: CASSLERGEYNEQFF
d_call: -; j_call: TRBJ1-1; clone_size: -; v_call: TRBV28; cdr3_nt: TGTGCCAGCAGTTTCGGTACGGGTTGGTATGAAGCTTTCTTT; cdr3_aa: CASSFGTGWYEAFF
d_call: TRBD1; j_call: TRBJ1-2; clone_size: -; v_call: TRBV27; cdr3_nt: TGTGCCAGCAGTTTAATGGGACAGGGGGAGCATGGCTACACCTTC; cdr3_aa: CASSLMGQGEHGYTF
d_call: TRBD2; j_call: TRBJ2-5; clone_size: few; v_call: TRBV5-1; cdr3_nt: TGCGCCAGCAGCTTGGGGTCTAGCGGCTATTACCAAGAGACCCAGTACTTC; cdr3_aa: CASSLGSSGYYQETQYF